The 27 T cell receptor beta chains listed next were all sequenced from one sample in a study of identical twins. TCRdb recomputed calls from the 5' RACE reads with MiXCR, one row per CDR3 protein. Of 690,000 or so distinct CDR3 sequences listed, around 8.3% are singletons. The sample was also linked to a second study, of yellow fever vaccine responses in identical twins.

Sequenced sample: PBMCs. All receptors come from a woman between 18 and 29 years old in good health.

The CDR3 DNA follows: TGTGCCAGCAGTGGCCTCACGGGAGGGCCTGATTCGTACGAGCAGTACTTC. Its translation: CASSGLTGGPDSYEQYF. The V and J genes are TRBV6-2 or TRBV6-3 and TRBJ2-7; 8 bases are shared with TRBD2. CDR1 and CDR2 (germline): MNHEY, SVGEGT. The CDR3 totals 17 residues. The J segment lost 4 bases and the V segment lost 5 bases, leaving 16 bases of the junction unmatched.

In this sample, this clonotype turned up a few times. The chain recombines TRBV6-1 with TRBJ1-6, with D tentatively TRBD1 (5 bases). CDR1 is MNHNS, CDR2 SASEGT, per germline. The CDR3 has 15 amino acids. Trimming removed 3 bases from V and 5 bases from J, with 11 bases in between. The CDR3 DNA reads as TGTGCCAGCAGTGACTGGACAATTGATAATTCACCCCTCCACTTT. Translation: CASSDWTIDNSPLHF.

This clonotype was detected a few times. This chain uses TRBV28 with TRBJ1-2; a possible D gene is TRBD1 (6 bases). The V end was cut by 9 bases, the J end by 3 bases, with 14 bases between. The CDR3 sequence is 13 residues long. Germline CDR1 and CDR2: MDHEN and SYDVKM. CDR3 amino acids: CASGGVVDYGYTF. DNA of the CDR3: TGTGCCAGTGGGGGCGTTGTAGACTATGGCTACACCTTC.

The chain combines TRBV20-1 with TRBJ2-7, with 8 bases lining up with TRBD1. The trim removed 6 bases at V and 2 bases at J, leaving 15 bases unmatched. The CDR3 length is 16 residues. CDR1 and CDR2 from the germline V gene are DFQATT and SNEGSKA (reference sequence). Here the CDR3 DNA reads TGCAGTGCAACAGGGTTGGGGCAGGGGGCCACCTACGAGCAGTACTTC. Protein sequence: CSATGLGQGATYEQYF.

This clonotype turned up a few times. This rearrangement joins TRBV7-9 to TRBJ1-4; D unresolved. From germline, CDR1 is SEHNR and CDR2 FQNEAQ (reference sequence). The CDR3 is made up of 15 amino acids. V was cut by 4 bases and J by 7 bases, with 16 bases left in between. CDR3 amino acids: CASSYPDISPEKLFF. The DNA for the CDR3 is TGTGCCAGCAGCTACCCAGACATTTCGCCTGAAAAACTGTTTTTT.

Many counts were recorded for this clonotype. The chain combines TRBV12-3 or TRBV12-4 with TRBJ2-7, with 9 nucleotides matching TRBD2. J gave up 1 base and V 1 base, and 8 bases lay outside the gene matches. This CDR3 region has 17 residues. The CDR3 is CASSLGRGRAPSYEQYF. The CDR3 DNA reads as TGTGCCAGCAGTTTAGGTCGCGGGAGGGCCCCGTCCTACGAGCAGTACTTC.

The table lists this clonotype with many counts. This chain uses TRBV7-9 with TRBJ2-3, with 8 nucleotides matching TRBD2. The germline CDR1 and CDR2 sequences are SEHNR and FQNEAQ (reference sequence). This CDR3 region has 11 residues. Trimming removed 11 bases from V and 11 bases from J; junction bases left unmatched: 9. This CDR3 is CAGTSGKVQYF. The CDR3, as DNA: TGTGCCGGTACTAGCGGCAAGGTGCAGTATTTT.

This clonotype was seen many times. The rearrangement joins TRBV12-3 or TRBV12-4 to TRBJ1-1, with 7 bases that match TRBD1. The J segment lost 3 bases and the V segment lost 7 bases, leaving 8 bases of the junction unmatched. The CDR3 spans 14 residues. In nucleotides, the CDR3 is TGTGCCAGCAACCTGCAGGGGGACCACACTGAAGCTTTCTTT. The encoded protein is CASNLQGDHTEAFF.

This clonotype appeared a few times. This chain connects TRBV2 to TRBJ2-1; D gene ambiguous. V was cut by 7 bases and J by 0 bases, with 4 bases left in between. Looked up from germline, CDR1 is SNHLY and CDR2 is FYNNEI. The CDR3 totals 12 residues. The CDR3 region has the DNA TGTGCCAGCACTGTCTCCTACAATGAGCAGTTCTTC. Translation: CASTVSYNEQFF.

This clonotype occurred many times. The chain carries TRBV20-1 and TRBJ1-1; 9 positions agree with TRBD1. V trimming: 1 base; J trimming: 0 bases; junction bases outside the gene matches: 6. Germline V lookup: CDR1 DFQATT, CDR2 SNEGSKA (reference sequence). This CDR3 is built from 16 residues. Here the CDR3 reads CSARGTGAPLNTEAFF. The CDR3, as DNA: TGCAGTGCTAGAGGGACAGGGGCCCCACTGAACACTGAAGCTTTCTTT.

This clonotype came up a few times. V and J are TRBV20-1 and TRBJ2-5; D unclear. The CDR3 is made up of 12 amino acids. V was pared by 3 bases and J by 4 bases, with 9 bases between. Germline lookup yields CDR1 DFQATT and CDR2 SNEGSKA (reference sequence). The CDR3 nucleotides read TGCAGTGCTAGTCACGGGCCAGAGACCCAGTACTTC. Translating it yields CSASHGPETQYF.

In this sample, this clonotype turned up many times. The DNA of the CDR3 is TGTGCCAGCAGCTTATTAGACAACAATGAGCAGTTCTTC. It specifies CASSLLDNNEQFF. The J gene is TRBJ2-1, the V gene TRBV7-9, with D uncertain. V lost 2 bases and J 5 bases, leaving 7 bases between the germline ends. There are 13 residues in the CDR3. In germline, CDR1 is SEHNR, CDR2 FQNEAQ (reference sequence).

The V gene is TRBV18, the J gene TRBJ2-3; 7 nucleotides agree with TRBD1. CDR1 is KGHSH, CDR2 LQKENI, per germline. With 2 bases clipped from V and 0 bases from J, the junction kept 5 bases outside the gene matches. The CDR3 is 16 residues long. The CDR3: CASSPMGQQSTDTQYF. The CDR3 DNA follows: TGTGCCAGCTCACCAATGGGACAGCAAAGCACAGATACGCAGTATTTT.

The chain's CDR3 is CASSFPDRGYTEAFF. CDR3 bases: TGTGCCAGCAGTTTCCCCGACAGGGGCTACACTGAAGCTTTCTTT. The chain joins TRBV6-2 or TRBV6-3 to TRBJ1-1; 8 positions agree with TRBD1. The CDR3 extends over 15 amino acids. Trimming took 4 bases from V and 3 from J; bases not matched to a gene: 7. Germline assignment: CDR1 MNHEY and CDR2 SVGEGT.

This clonotype was seen a handful of times. J is TRBJ2-5 and V is TRBV6-1, with TRBD1 matching over 8 bases. Germline lookup yields CDR1 MNHNS and CDR2 SASEGT. V lost 6 bases, J lost 2 bases, and 17 bases stayed unmatched. This CDR3 region has 18 residues. The CDR3 region has the DNA TGTGCCAGCAGAATAGGACAGGGCTTATCCCACTCTCAAGAGACCCAGTACTTC. Amino acids: CASRIGQGLSHSQETQYF.

About this clonotype: The CDR3 carries no conserved terminal phenylalanine or tryptophan, so it likely arises from a read error. The chain couples TRBV29-1 to TRBJ2-1, with D uncertain. Per germline, CDR1 SQVTM and CDR2 ANQGSEA. The CDR3 covers 15 residues. The V and J ends lost 6 bases and 0 bases respectively, with 15 bases between them. CDR3 DNA sequence: TGCAGCGTCCCCTCGGCAGGATTCTCCTACAATGAGCAGTTCTTG. This gives the protein CSVPSAGFSYNEQFL.

This clonotype was observed a few times. The chain employs TRBV25-1 and TRBJ2-5; perhaps TRBD2 as D (6 bases). The CDR3 loop spans 15 amino acids. Germline V gives CDR1 MGHDK, CDR2 SYGVNS. Trimming shortened V by 6 bases and J by 4 bases, and 18 bases separated the two germline ends. The CDR3 reads CASRAGPGRGETQYF. Here the CDR3 DNA reads TGTGCCAGCAGGGCGGGGCCCGGCCGGGGAGAGACCCAGTACTTC.

V usage is TRBV3-1 and J usage is TRBJ2-1; tentatively, D is TRBD2 (6 bases). Trimming cost V 0 bases and J 7 bases, with 13 bases left between them. The germline CDR1 and CDR2 sequences are LGHDT and YNNKEL (reference sequence). The CDR3 has 15 residues. DNA of the CDR3: TGTGCCAGCAGCCAAGAAGCGGGCCCTCGGAATGAGCAGTTCTTC. This encodes CASSQEAGPRNEQFF.

This clonotype appeared many times. V usage is TRBV6-5 and J usage is TRBJ2-5; 7 nucleotides agree with TRBD2. CDR1 MNHEY and CDR2 SVGAGI come from the germline V gene. This CDR3 has 14 amino acids. The junction had 0 bases not matched to a gene; V was cut back by 0 bases and J by 2 bases. This CDR3 is CASSYSGGQETQYF. The CDR3 coding sequence is TGTGCCAGCAGTTACTCGGGGGGGCAAGAGACCCAGTACTTC.

This clonotype has only a few counts. The chain uses TRBV7-9 and TRBJ2-6, with TRBD1 as a possible D gene (5 bases). CDR3 length: 15 residues. V was shortened by 5 bases and J by 1 base, with 9 bases between the two germline ends. CDR1 is SEHNR and CDR2 is FQNEAQ in the germline V gene (reference sequence). In DNA, the CDR3 is TGTGCCAGCAGCCACGCAGGGTCTGGGGCCAACGTCCTGACTTTC. The encoded protein is CASSHAGSGANVLTF.

In regard to this clonotype: Since a much larger clone is just one base distant, this may be a read error. The CDR3, as DNA: TGTGCCAGCAGTGGACAGCTCCAAGAGACCCAGTACTTC. Encoded protein: CASSGQLQETQYF. The V call is TRBV6-2 or TRBV6-3, the J call TRBJ2-5, with D perhaps TRBD1 (6 bases). Germline loops: CDR1 MNHEY, CDR2 SVGEGT. The CDR3 contains 13 residues. V dropped 5 bases and J dropped 1 base, with 8 bases sitting between them.

The chain uses TRBV14 and TRBJ2-7; a possible D gene is TRBD1 (6 bases). The germline gives CDR1 SGHDN, CDR2 FVKESK. Trimming shortened V by 1 base and J by 0 bases, and 10 bases separated the two germline ends. This CDR3 has 15 amino acids. The CDR3 loop reads CASSQVGHPSYEQYF. CDR3 coding DNA: TGTGCCAGCAGCCAAGTGGGACACCCCTCCTACGAGCAGTACTTC.

This clonotype was recorded at least ten times. The chain recombines TRBV20-1 with TRBJ2-5; 11 nucleotides align to TRBD2. After removal of 3 bases from V and 4 bases from J, the junction contained 10 bases not matched to a gene. Germline CDR1 is DFQATT and CDR2 is SNEGSKA (reference sequence). The CDR3 runs 16 residues. The CDR3 bases are TGCAGTGCTAGGCGACTAGCGGGACGTAGGGGAGAGACCCAGTACTTC. It codes for CSARRLAGRRGETQYF.

V is TRBV5-5 and J is TRBJ2-7; 7 bases agree with TRBD1. Losses at the gene ends were 4 bases for V and 5 bases for J; bases not matched to a gene: 12. The CDR3 runs to 15 residues. Germline assignment: CDR1 SGHKS and CDR2 YYEKEE (reference sequence). In DNA form, the CDR3 reads TGTGCCAGCAGCAGCCGATGGCAGGGGGTCCACGAGCAGTACTTC. Its protein is CASSSRWQGVHEQYF.

This clonotype was picked up many times. The chain recombines TRBV14 with TRBJ2-1, with D possibly called TRBD1 or TRBD2 (5 bases each). Trimming pared 4 bases from V and 10 bases from J, leaving 14 bases between. This CDR3 contains 13 residues. The germline V gene has CDR1 SGHDN and CDR2 FVKESK. The CDR3 nucleotides read TGTGCCAGCAGCCCATTCCTCGAGGGGGAGCAGTTCTTC. Protein product: CASSPFLEGEQFF. The full variable domain, completed using reference TRBV14 and TRBJ2-1, is EAGVTQFPSHSVIEKGQTVTLRCDPISGHDNLYWYRRVMGKEIKFLLHFVKESKQDESGMPNNRFLAERTGGTYSTLKVQPAELEDSGVYFCASSPFLEGEQFFGPGTRLTVL.

V gene TRBV18 combines with J gene TRBJ1-6; 11 positions agree with TRBD1. Germline CDR1 and CDR2: KGHSH and LQKENI. This CDR3 has 16 amino acids. V trimming: 3 bases; J trimming: 9 bases; junction bases outside the gene matches: 7. The CDR3 bases are TGTGCCAGCTCACCCACCGCGGGACAGGGGGGTTCACCCCTCCACTTT. The encoded protein is CASSPTAGQGGSPLHF.

The chain recombines TRBV4-3 with TRBJ2-7, with 8 positions matching TRBD2. V lost 0 bases to trimming and J lost 7 bases; unmatched junction nucleotides: 14. Germline V lookup: CDR1 LGHNA, CDR2 YSLEER. The CDR3 is 17 residues long. The CDR3 reads CASSQDRGLDLGTEQYF. In DNA, the CDR3 is TGCGCCAGCAGCCAAGATCGGGGACTAGATTTGGGGACGGAGCAGTACTTC.